This T cell receptor (beta chain) came from a study of blood T cell repertoires in COVID-19. Study-wide background: The United States, Italy and Spain were the sources of the acute and convalescent COVID-19 samples.

Per the original methods: Estimates of nucleated cell counts were drawn from the amplification of reference gene primers. The repertoire was sequenced with immunoSEQ multiplex PCR; TCRdb's copy has only in-frame clones and lacks some. V and J calls and clone size are given by that table; D and trimming were obtained from the DNA. The data show around 300,000 clones, 70% to 90% seen once. This clone was seen only a few times. The junction had 2 bases not matched to a gene; V was cut back by 5 bases and J by 3 bases. Germline lookup yields CDR1 MNHEY and CDR2 SMNVEV (reference sequence). The CDR3 sequence is 13 residues long.

The V gene is TRBV27, the J gene TRBJ1-2; 8 bases fit TRBD1. The receptor was derived from a woman in her twenties or thirties with active or convalescent COVID-19. Sequencing used peripheral blood. The CDR3 sequence is CASSGQGHYGYTF. The CDR3 DNA reads as TGTGCCAGCAGTGGACAGGGACACTATGGCTACACCTTC.